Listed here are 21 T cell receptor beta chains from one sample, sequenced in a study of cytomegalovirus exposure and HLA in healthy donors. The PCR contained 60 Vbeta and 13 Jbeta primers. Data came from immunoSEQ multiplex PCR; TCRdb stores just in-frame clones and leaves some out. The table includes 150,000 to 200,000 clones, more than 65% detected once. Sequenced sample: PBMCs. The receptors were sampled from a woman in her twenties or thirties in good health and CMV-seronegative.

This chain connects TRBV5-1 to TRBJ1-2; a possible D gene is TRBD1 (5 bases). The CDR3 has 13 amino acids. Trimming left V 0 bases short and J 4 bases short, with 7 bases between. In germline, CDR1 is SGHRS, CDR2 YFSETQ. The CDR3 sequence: CASSLGQSYGYTF. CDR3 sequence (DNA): TGCGCCAGCAGCTTGGGACAGTCCTATGGCTACACCTTC.

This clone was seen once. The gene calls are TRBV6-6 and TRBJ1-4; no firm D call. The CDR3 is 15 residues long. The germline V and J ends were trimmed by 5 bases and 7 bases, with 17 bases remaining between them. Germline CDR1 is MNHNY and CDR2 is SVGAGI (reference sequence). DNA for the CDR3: TGTGCCAGCAGTACCCCGGCGGGGAATACTGAAAAACTGTTTTTT. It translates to CASSTPAGNTEKLFF.

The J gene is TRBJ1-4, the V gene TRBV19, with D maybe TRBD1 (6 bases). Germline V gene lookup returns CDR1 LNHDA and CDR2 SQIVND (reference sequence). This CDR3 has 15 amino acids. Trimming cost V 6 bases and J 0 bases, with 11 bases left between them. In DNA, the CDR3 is TGTGCCAGTAGAGGACAGTACCCAACTAATGAAAAACTGTTTTTT. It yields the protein CASRGQYPTNEKLFF.

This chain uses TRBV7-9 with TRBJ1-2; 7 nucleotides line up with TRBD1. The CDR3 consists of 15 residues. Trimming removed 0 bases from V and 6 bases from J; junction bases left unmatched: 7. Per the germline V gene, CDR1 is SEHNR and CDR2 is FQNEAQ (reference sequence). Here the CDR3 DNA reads TGTGCCAGCAGCTTAGCGGGGTGGCAGGGGGATGGCTACACCTTC. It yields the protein CASSLAGWQGDGYTF.

The CDR3 here is CASSPRENTEAFF. CDR3 DNA: TGTGCCAGCAGCCCACGAGAGAACACTGAAGCTTTCTTT. The chain employs TRBV9 and TRBJ1-1; unclear D gene. This CDR3 region has 13 residues. Germline V gene data show CDR1 as SGDLS and CDR2 as YYNGEE. Trimming removed 4 bases from V and 1 base from J, with 8 bases in between.

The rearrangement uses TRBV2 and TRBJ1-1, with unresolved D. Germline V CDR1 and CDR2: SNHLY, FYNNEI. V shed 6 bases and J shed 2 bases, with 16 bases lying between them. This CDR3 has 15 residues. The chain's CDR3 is CASRYGVGKNTEAFF. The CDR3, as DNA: TGTGCCAGCAGATACGGGGTTGGGAAAAACACTGAAGCTTTCTTT.

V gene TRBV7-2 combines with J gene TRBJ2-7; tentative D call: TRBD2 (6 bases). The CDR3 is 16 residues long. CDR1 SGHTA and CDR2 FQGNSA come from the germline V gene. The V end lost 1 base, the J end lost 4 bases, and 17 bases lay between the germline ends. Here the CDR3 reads CASSLGGQGGGYEQYF. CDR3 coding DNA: TGTGCCAGCAGCTTAGGTGGGCAGGGAGGAGGATACGAGCAGTACTTC.

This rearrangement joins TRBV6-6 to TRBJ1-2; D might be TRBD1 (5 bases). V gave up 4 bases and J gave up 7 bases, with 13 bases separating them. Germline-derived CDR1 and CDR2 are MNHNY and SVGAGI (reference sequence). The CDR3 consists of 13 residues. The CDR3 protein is CASSLGQGGGYTF. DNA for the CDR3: TGTGCCAGCAGTTTGGGGCAGGGCGGTGGCTACACCTTC.

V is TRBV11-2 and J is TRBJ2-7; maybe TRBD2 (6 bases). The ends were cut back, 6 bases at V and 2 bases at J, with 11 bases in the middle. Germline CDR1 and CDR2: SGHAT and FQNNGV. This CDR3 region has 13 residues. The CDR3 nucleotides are TGTGCCAGCAGGTCCCCGGGGGCCTACGAGCAGTACTTC. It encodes CASRSPGAYEQYF.

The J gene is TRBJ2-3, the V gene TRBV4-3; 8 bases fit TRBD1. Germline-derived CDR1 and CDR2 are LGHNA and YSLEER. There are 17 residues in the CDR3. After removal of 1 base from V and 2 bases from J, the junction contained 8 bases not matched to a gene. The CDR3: CASSQGLTGGPTDTQYF. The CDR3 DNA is TGCGCCAGCAGCCAAGGTTTAACAGGGGGACCCACAGATACGCAGTATTTT.

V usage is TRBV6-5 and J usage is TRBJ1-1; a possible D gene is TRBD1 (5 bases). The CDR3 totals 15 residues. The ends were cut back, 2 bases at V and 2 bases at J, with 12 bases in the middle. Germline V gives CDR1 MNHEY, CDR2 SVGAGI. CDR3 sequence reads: CASSYGGGSNTEAFF. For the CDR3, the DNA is TGTGCCAGCAGTTACGGCGGGGGTTCCAACACTGAAGCTTTCTTT.

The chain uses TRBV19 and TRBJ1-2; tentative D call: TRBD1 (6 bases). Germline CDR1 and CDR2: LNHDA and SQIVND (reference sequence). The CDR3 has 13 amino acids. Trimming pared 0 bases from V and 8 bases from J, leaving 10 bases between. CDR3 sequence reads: CASSIDLTGGYTF. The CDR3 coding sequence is TGTGCCAGTAGTATAGACCTTACAGGGGGCTACACCTTC. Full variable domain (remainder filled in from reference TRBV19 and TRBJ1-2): DGGITQSPKYLFRKEGQNVTLSCEQNLNHDAMYWYRQDPGQGLRLIYYSQIVNDFQKGDIAEGYSVSREKKESFPLTVTSAQKNPTAFYLCASSIDLTGGYTFGSGTRLTVV.

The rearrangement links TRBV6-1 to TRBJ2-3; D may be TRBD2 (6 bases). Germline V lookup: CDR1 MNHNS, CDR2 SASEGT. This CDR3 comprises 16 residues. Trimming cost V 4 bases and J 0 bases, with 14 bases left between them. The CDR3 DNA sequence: TGTGCCAGCAGTGCGAGTACCGGGGGTAGCACAGATACGCAGTATTTT. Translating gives CASSASTGGSTDTQYF.

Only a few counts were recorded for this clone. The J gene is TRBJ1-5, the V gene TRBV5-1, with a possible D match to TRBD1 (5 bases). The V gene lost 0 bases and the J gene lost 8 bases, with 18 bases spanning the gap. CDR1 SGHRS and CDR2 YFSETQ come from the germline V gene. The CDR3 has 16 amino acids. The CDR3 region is CASSLGRGPGEEPQHF. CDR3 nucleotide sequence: TGCGCCAGCAGCTTGGGGCGGGGACCCGGTGAAGAGCCCCAGCATTTT.

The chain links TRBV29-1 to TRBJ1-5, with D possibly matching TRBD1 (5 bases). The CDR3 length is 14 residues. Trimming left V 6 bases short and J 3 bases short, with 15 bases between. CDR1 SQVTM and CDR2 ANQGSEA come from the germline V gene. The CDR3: CSVGQGGPNQPQHF. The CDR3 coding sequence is TGCAGCGTCGGTCAGGGAGGGCCCAATCAGCCCCAGCATTTT.

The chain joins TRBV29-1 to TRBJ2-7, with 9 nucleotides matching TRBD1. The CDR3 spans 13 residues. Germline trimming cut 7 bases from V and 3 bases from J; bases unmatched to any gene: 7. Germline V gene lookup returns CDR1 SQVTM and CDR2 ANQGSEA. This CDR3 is CSGVTGGSYEQYF. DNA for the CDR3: TGCAGCGGGGTGACAGGGGGTAGCTACGAGCAGTACTTC.

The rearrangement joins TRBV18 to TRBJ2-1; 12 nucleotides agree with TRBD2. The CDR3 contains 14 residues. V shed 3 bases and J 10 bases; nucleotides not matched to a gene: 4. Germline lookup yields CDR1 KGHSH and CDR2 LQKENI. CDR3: CASSPATSGGEQFF. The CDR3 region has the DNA TGTGCCAGCTCACCCGCGACTAGCGGGGGCGAGCAGTTCTTC.

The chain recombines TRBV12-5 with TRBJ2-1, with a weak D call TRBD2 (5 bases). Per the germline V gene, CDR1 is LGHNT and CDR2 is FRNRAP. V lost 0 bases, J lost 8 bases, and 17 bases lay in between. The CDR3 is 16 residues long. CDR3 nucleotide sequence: TGTGCTAGTGGTTTGGTAAGAAGCGCGGGTCTCGATGAGCAGTTCTTC. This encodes CASGLVRSAGLDEQFF.

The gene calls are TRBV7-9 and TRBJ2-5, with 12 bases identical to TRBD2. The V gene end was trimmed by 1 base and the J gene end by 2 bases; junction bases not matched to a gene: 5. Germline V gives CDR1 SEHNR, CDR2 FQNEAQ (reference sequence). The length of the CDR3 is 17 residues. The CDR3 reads CASSLGGTSGLQETQYF. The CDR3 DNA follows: TGTGCCAGCAGCTTAGGCGGGACTAGCGGGCTACAAGAGACCCAGTACTTC.

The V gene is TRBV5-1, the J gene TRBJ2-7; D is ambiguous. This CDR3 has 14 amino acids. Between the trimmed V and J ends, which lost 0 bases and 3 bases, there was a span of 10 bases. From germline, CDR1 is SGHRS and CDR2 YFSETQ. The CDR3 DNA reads TGCGCCAGCAGCTTGGCCGCACTTTTCTACGAGCAGTACTTC. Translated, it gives CASSLAALFYEQYF.

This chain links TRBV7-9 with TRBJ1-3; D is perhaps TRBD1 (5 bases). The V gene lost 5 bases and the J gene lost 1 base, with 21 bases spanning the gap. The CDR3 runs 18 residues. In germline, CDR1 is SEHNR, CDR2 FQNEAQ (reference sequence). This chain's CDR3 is CASSPGLNLSVSGNTIYF. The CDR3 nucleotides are TGTGCCAGCAGCCCAGGGCTAAATCTCAGTGTTTCTGGAAACACCATATATTTT.